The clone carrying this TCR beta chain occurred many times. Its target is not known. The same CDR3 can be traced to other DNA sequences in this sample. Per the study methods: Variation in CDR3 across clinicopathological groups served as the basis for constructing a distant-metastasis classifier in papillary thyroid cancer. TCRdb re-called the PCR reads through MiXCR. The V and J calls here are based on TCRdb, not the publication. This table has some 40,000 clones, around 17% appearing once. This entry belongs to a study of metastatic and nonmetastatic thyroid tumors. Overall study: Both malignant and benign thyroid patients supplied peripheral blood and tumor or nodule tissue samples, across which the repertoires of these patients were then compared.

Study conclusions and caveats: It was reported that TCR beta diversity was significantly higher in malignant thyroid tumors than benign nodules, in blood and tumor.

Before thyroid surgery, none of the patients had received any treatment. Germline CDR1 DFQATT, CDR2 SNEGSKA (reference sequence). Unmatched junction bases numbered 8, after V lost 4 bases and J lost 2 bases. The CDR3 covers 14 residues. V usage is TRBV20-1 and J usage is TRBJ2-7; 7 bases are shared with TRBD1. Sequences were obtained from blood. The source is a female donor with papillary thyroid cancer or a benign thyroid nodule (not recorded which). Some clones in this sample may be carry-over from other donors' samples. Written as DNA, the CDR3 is TGCAGTGCTACCCGGACAGGCCAGACCTACGAGCAGTACTTC. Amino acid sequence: CSATRTGQTYEQYF.